This TCR beta chain stems from a study of blood T cell repertoires in COVID-19. About the research overall: Sources were T cells, B-cell-depleted T cells, or PBMCs; the material itself was cDNA or gDNA.

The CDR3 is made up of 15 amino acids. The ends were cut back, 3 bases at V and 0 bases at J, with 11 bases in the middle. Germline V gene sequence: CDR1 SEHNR, CDR2 FQNEAQ (reference sequence). Per the authors' pipeline: Cell counts per sample came from amplifying reference gene primers. The data were produced by immunoSEQ multiplex PCR, yet TCRdb's version contains in-frame clones alone and is incomplete. The DNA was the basis for D and trimming; V, J and clone size are from that table. The sample lists under 20,000 clones, 80% to 90% occurring once. The sequence came from a human donor in a cohort sampled during active COVID-19. The sequenced sample was peripheral blood. The chain uses TRBV7-9 and TRBJ2-5; D is possibly TRBD2 (6 bases). The CDR3 loop is CASSFERAYQETQYF. CDR3 nucleotide sequence: TGTGCCAGCAGCTTCGAGCGGGCGTACCAAGAGACCCAGTACTTC.